Below are 21 T cell receptor beta chains sequenced from a single sample in a study of siplizumab effects on memory and regulatory T cells. Method: immunoSEQ multiplex PCR; TCRdb's copy keeps in-frame clones and lacks some. The table lists roughly 120,000 clones, approximately 94% of them singletons. The material sequenced was non-Treg CD4+ T cells sorted from blood. These receptors originate from a human donor in good health.

In nucleotides, the CDR3 is TGTGCCAGTAGCCACCTAGCGGGAGCGCGCGAGCAGTACTTC. This encodes CASSHLAGAREQYF. The J gene is TRBJ2-7, the V gene TRBV19, with TRBD2 identical over 10 bases. The V gene end was trimmed by 6 bases and the J gene end by 6 bases; junction bases not matched to a gene: 8. CDR1 and CDR2 from the germline V gene are LNHDA and SQIVND (reference sequence). This CDR3 comprises 14 residues.

V and J are TRBV7-2 and TRBJ1-2; 9 nucleotides match TRBD1. With 4 bases clipped from V and 5 bases from J, the junction kept 2 bases outside the gene matches. This CDR3 is 13 amino acids long. Germline V gene data show CDR1 as SGHTA and CDR2 as FQGNSA. The chain's CDR3 is CASSSGQGYGYTF. Here the CDR3 DNA reads TGTGCCAGCAGCTCGGGACAGGGTTATGGCTACACCTTC.

The chain links TRBV6-5 to TRBJ1-1; 7 bases are a match to TRBD1. Trimming removed 6 bases from V and 3 bases from J; junction bases left unmatched: 4. The CDR3 is 13 amino acids. In germline, CDR1 is MNHEY, CDR2 SVGAGI. The CDR3 is CASRGQKYTEAFF. DNA for the CDR3: TGTGCCAGCAGGGGACAGAAGTACACTGAAGCTTTCTTT.

The rearrangement joins TRBV10-3 to TRBJ1-4, with 7 bases fitting TRBD1. Per the germline V gene, CDR1 is ENHRY and CDR2 is SYGVKD. This CDR3 has 15 amino acids. V was pared by 4 bases and J by 7 bases, with 9 bases of the junction left unmatched. The CDR3 is CAISGSGGGGEKLFF. The DNA for the CDR3 is TGTGCCATCAGTGGTAGTGGAGGGGGCGGTGAAAAACTGTTTTTT.

V gene TRBV4-1 combines with J gene TRBJ2-1; D is unresolved. The V gene's germline CDR1 is MGHRA and CDR2 YSYEKL. Between the trimmed V and J ends, which lost 1 base and 0 bases, there was a span of 13 bases. This CDR3 has 17 residues. The CDR3 bases are TGCGCCAGCAGCCAAGTGTCGAGCGCTCTCTCCTACAATGAGCAGTTCTTC. This gives the protein CASSQVSSALSYNEQFF.

The count of this clone is one. The rearrangement links TRBV10-3 to TRBJ1-5; TRBD1 agrees at 8 bases. Germline V gene sequence: CDR1 ENHRY, CDR2 SYGVKD. The CDR3 is 17 residues long. The ends lost 5 bases at V and 5 bases at J; junction bases unmatched: 14. The CDR3 here is CAISKGLGTQGDQPQHF. The CDR3 nucleotides read TGTGCCATCAGTAAAGGCCTGGGGACACAGGGGGATCAGCCCCAGCATTTT.

The chain links TRBV5-1 to TRBJ1-6, with unresolved D. With 4 bases removed from V and 0 bases from J, the gap between germline ends came to 11 bases. Germline V gene lookup returns CDR1 SGHRS and CDR2 YFSETQ. CDR3 length: 16 amino acids. This CDR3 is CASSPQAFSYNSPLHF. In nucleotides, the CDR3 is TGCGCCAGCAGCCCTCAGGCGTTCTCCTATAATTCACCCCTCCACTTT.

Comments on this clone: One end of the junction does not line up with germline, which may come from a read error. The genes are TRBV19 and TRBJ2-3, with D perhaps matching TRBD1 or TRBD2 (5 bases each). This CDR3 region has 16 residues. CDR1 is LNHDA, CDR2 SQIVND, per germline (reference sequence). CDR3 region: CAGSIPGTPGGDTQYF. The CDR3 bases are TGTGCCGGTAGTATCCCGGGGACCCCTGGAGGAGATACGCAGTATTTT.

This chain links TRBV7-2 with TRBJ2-3; 9 nucleotides agree with TRBD2. Trimming took 5 bases from V and 4 from J; bases not matched to a gene: 19. Germline loops: CDR1 SGHTA, CDR2 FQGNSA. CDR3 length: 19 amino acids. Here the CDR3 reads CASSGEPNRGGALSDTQYF. The CDR3 nucleotides are TGTGCCAGCAGCGGTGAGCCGAATCGCGGGGGGGCCCTCTCAGATACGCAGTATTTT.

V and J are TRBV7-9 and TRBJ2-1; D is uncertain. The germline V gene has CDR1 SEHNR and CDR2 FQNEAQ (reference sequence). The CDR3 contains 10 residues. V lost 1 base to trimming and J lost 10 bases, with 2 bases between them. CDR3 in amino acids: CASSLGEQFF. The CDR3 DNA reads TGTGCCAGCAGCTTAGGGGAGCAGTTCTTC.

This chain joins TRBV7-8 and TRBJ2-1, with a tentative D call TRBD1 (6 bases). Germline V gives CDR1 SGHVS, CDR2 FQNEAQ. The CDR3 runs to 15 residues. V lost 3 bases and J lost 5, with 14 bases in between. Here the CDR3 reads CASSFRQAANNEQFF. In nucleotides, the CDR3 is TGTGCCAGCAGCTTTAGACAGGCCGCGAACAATGAGCAGTTCTTC.

The chain has TRBV14 and TRBJ1-3; 7 nucleotides line up with TRBD1. CDR3 length equals 16 residues. Looked up from germline, CDR1 is SGHDN and CDR2 is FVKESK. J lost 0 bases, V lost 3 bases, and 5 bases had no gene match. The CDR3 DNA follows: TGTGCCAGCAGCCAGGGAGGACAGGTCTCTGGAAACACCATATATTTT. It specifies CASSQGGQVSGNTIYF.

V and J are TRBV14 and TRBJ1-2; tentatively, D is TRBD1 (6 bases). The CDR3 covers 12 residues. Trimming took 4 bases from V and 13 from J, leaving 16 bases between them. Germline CDR1 reads SGHDN; CDR2 reads FVKESK. In DNA form, the CDR3 reads TGTGCCAGCAGCCCGACAGGCTATGGAGTCACCTTC. Its protein product is CASSPTGYGVTF.

The CDR3 here is CASSLAFMGYNSPLHF. CDR3 DNA sequence: TGTGCCAGCAGCTTAGCATTTATGGGGTATAATTCACCCCTCCACTTT. The V gene is TRBV7-8, the J gene TRBJ1-6, with D unresolved. V lost 0 bases to trimming and J lost 4 bases, with 10 bases between them. The germline gives CDR1 SGHVS, CDR2 FQNEAQ. CDR3 size: 16 residues.

The chain combines TRBV5-1 with TRBJ2-7; D is undetermined. CDR1 is SGHRS, CDR2 YFSETQ, per germline. This CDR3 is 13 amino acids long. V shed 5 bases and J shed 6 bases, with 15 bases lying between them. CDR3 DNA sequence: TGCGCCAGCAGATATGATCCCCCGGGCGAGCAGTACTTC. This gives the protein CASRYDPPGEQYF.

This chain connects TRBV9 to TRBJ2-7; unclear D gene. The V end was cut by 3 bases, the J end by 3 bases, with 16 bases between. The CDR3 extends over 15 amino acids. Looked up from germline, CDR1 is SGDLS and CDR2 is YYNGEE. CDR3 coding DNA: TGTGCCAGCAGCGCCGGGTCAACCCCCCTCTACGAGCAGTACTTC. Amino acid sequence: CASSAGSTPLYEQYF.

The chain couples TRBV5-4 to TRBJ1-2; D not certain. The germline CDR1 and CDR2 sequences are SGHNT and YYREEE (reference sequence). This CDR3 has 15 residues. Between the trimmed V and J ends, which lost 0 bases and 8 bases, there was a span of 17 bases. This CDR3 reads CASSLAKSPIEGYTF. In DNA form, the CDR3 reads TGTGCCAGCAGCTTGGCCAAGTCCCCCATAGAAGGCTACACCTTC.

The chain is built from TRBV7-2 and TRBJ1-1; the D is unclear. Per germline, CDR1 SGHTA and CDR2 FQGNSA. This CDR3 region has 14 residues. The V end was cut by 1 base, the J end by 2 bases, with 8 bases between. CDR3 DNA sequence: TGTGCCAGCAGCTTAGTTCGAAGTAACACTGAAGCTTTCTTT. Residues: CASSLVRSNTEAFF.

CDR3 amino acids: CASSPRQSSYEQYF. DNA for the CDR3: TGTGCCAGTAGTCCCAGACAGTCGTCCTACGAGCAGTACTTC. The chain combines TRBV19 with TRBJ2-7; perhaps TRBD1 as D (5 bases). Germline V gene sequence: CDR1 LNHDA, CDR2 SQIVND (reference sequence). The CDR3 covers 14 residues. V lost 5 bases to trimming and J lost 1 base, with 12 bases between them.

The J gene is TRBJ2-2, the V gene TRBV6-6, with 7 positions matching TRBD1. Germline CDR1 and CDR2: MNHNY and SVGAGI (reference sequence). The ends lost 2 bases at V and 4 bases at J; junction bases unmatched: 4. The CDR3 loop spans 15 amino acids. CDR3 nucleotides: TGTGCCAGCAGTTACCGGGACAGACCCACCGGGGAGCTGTTTTTT. Translating gives CASSYRDRPTGELFF.

In this sample, this clone turned up a few times. The gene calls are TRBV9 and TRBJ1-2; no clear D. This CDR3 has 13 residues. V was trimmed by 7 bases and J by 7 bases, leaving 17 bases between them. Looked up from germline, CDR1 is SGDLS and CDR2 is YYNGEE. The CDR3 sequence is CASVSLGGSGYTF. In DNA, the CDR3 is TGTGCCAGCGTCAGTTTGGGTGGTAGTGGCTACACCTTC. The variable domain in full, with the rest retrieved from reference TRBV9 and TRBJ1-2, is DSGVTQTPKHLITATGQRVTLRCSPRSGDLSVYWYQQSLDQGLQFLIQYYNGEERAKGNILERFSAQQFPDLHSELNLSSLELGDSALYFCASVSLGGSGYTFGSGTRLTVV.